The 15 T cell receptor beta chains in this list originate from one sample, sequenced in a study of shared clonotypes between healthy human individuals. TCRdb's table, derived via immunoSEQ multiplex PCR, lists solely in-frame clones and lacks some. The sample lists roughly 1,100,000 clones, approximately 72% occurring once. Sequencing was carried out using memory CD4+ T cells sorted from blood. Subset here: CD45RA-negative fraction. The receptors originated from a man aged 18 to 29 in good health.

This chain uses TRBV11-2 with TRBJ2-3, with D possibly being TRBD2 (6 bases). The germline V and J ends were trimmed by 2 bases and 4 bases, with 13 bases remaining between them. The CDR3 runs 15 residues. In germline, CDR1 is SGHAT, CDR2 FQNNGV. The DNA for the CDR3 is TGTGCCAGCAGCTTACAGGGTATAGCGGCAGATACGCAGTATTTT. It codes for CASSLQGIAADTQYF.

The chain couples TRBV4-3 to TRBJ2-6; TRBD1 or TRBD2 may be the D gene (5 bases each). V was shortened by 1 base and J by 4 bases, with 14 bases between the two germline ends. In germline, CDR1 is LGHNA, CDR2 YSLEER. This CDR3 has 17 residues. CDR3 in DNA: TGCGCCAGCAGCCAAGGGCGAGGGGCGCTAGGGGCCAACGTCCTGACTTTC. As protein: CASSQGRGALGANVLTF.

The sample holds many counts of this clone. The J gene is TRBJ2-3, the V gene TRBV5-6; TRBD2 matches at 7 bases. Per germline, CDR1 SGHDT and CDR2 YYEEEE. Trimming at V came to 4 bases and at J to 12 bases, leaving 20 bases not matched to a gene. The CDR3 consists of 16 residues. This chain's CDR3 is CASSPITGGVTMTQYF. For the CDR3, the DNA is TGTGCCAGCAGCCCCATTACGGGGGGAGTAACAATGACCCAGTATTTT.

This chain uses TRBV6-6 with TRBJ1-2; D is perhaps TRBD1 (5 bases). CDR1 and CDR2 from the germline V gene are MNHNY and SVGAGI (reference sequence). V was shortened by 4 bases and J by 3 bases, with 18 bases between the two germline ends. The CDR3 spans 16 residues. CDR3 DNA sequence: TGTGCCAGCAGTTTCAGCGACAGACCCTTAGACTATGGCTACACCTTC. Translating gives CASSFSDRPLDYGYTF.

The chain is built from TRBV6-6 and TRBJ1-3, with unresolved D. Trimming cost V 7 bases and J 1 base, with 11 bases left between them. This CDR3 is built from 14 residues. Per the germline V gene, CDR1 is MNHNY and CDR2 is SVGAGI (reference sequence). CDR3 amino acids: CASTGTRSGNTIYF. The CDR3 DNA is TGTGCCAGCACGGGCACCCGATCTGGAAACACCATATATTTT.

The chain carries TRBV7-9 and TRBJ2-3; D remains ambiguous. Trimming cost V 5 bases and J 2 bases, with 8 bases left between them. Germline loops: CDR1 SEHNR, CDR2 FQNEAQ (reference sequence). There are 13 residues in the CDR3. The CDR3, as DNA: TGTGCCAGCAGCCTCCTACCCACAGATACGCAGTATTTT. Residues: CASSLLPTDTQYF.

The rearrangement uses TRBV14 and TRBJ2-7, with D perhaps TRBD1 or TRBD2 (5 bases each). Trimming pared 2 bases from V and 2 bases from J, leaving 13 bases between. The CDR3 has 15 amino acids. CDR1 and CDR2 (germline): SGHDN, FVKESK. The CDR3 region is CASSQQGRAPYEQYF. The DNA of the CDR3 is TGTGCCAGCAGCCAACAGGGACGAGCACCCTACGAGCAGTACTTC.

The chain is built from TRBV6-5 and TRBJ1-1, with 9 bases fitting TRBD1. CDR3 length equals 14 residues. V was pared by 5 bases and J by 5 bases, with 6 bases of the junction left unmatched. Germline assignment: CDR1 MNHEY and CDR2 SVGAGI. CDR3: CASSPRQGGTEAFF. Written as DNA, the CDR3 is TGTGCCAGCAGTCCACGACAGGGGGGTACTGAAGCTTTCTTT.

The gene calls are TRBV5-4 and TRBJ2-5, with 14 bases identical to TRBD2. Germline V gene lookup returns CDR1 SGHNT and CDR2 YYREEE (reference sequence). V dropped 2 bases and J dropped 4; count of bases not matched to a gene: 13. The CDR3 is made up of 19 amino acids. The CDR3 region is CASSLGGLAGVRSGETQYF. The CDR3 bases are TGTGCCAGCAGCTTAGGGGGACTAGCGGGAGTCAGATCAGGAGAGACCCAGTACTTC.

V and J are TRBV27 and TRBJ1-4; D ambiguous. The CDR3 totals 14 residues. Germline V gene lookup returns CDR1 MNHEY and CDR2 SMNVEV (reference sequence). Deletions cut 4 bases from V and 4 bases from J, with 10 bases between. CDR3 bases: TGTGCCAGCAGTTCTACAGCGAGTAATGAAAAACTGTTTTTT. This gives the protein CASSSTASNEKLFF.

This rearrangement joins TRBV19 to TRBJ1-2; no reliable D call. CDR3 size: 14 residues. V was trimmed by 6 bases and J by 0 bases, leaving 11 bases between them. From germline, CDR1 is LNHDA and CDR2 SQIVND (reference sequence). The CDR3 DNA sequence: TGTGCCAGTAGGAGGGCGGCAGCTAACTATGGCTACACCTTC. Protein product: CASRRAAANYGYTF.

V is TRBV7-2 and J is TRBJ1-3, with D possibly being TRBD1 (5 bases). Trimming stripped 0 bases from V and 2 bases from J, with 8 bases between. Per the germline V gene, CDR1 is SGHTA and CDR2 is FQGNSA. The CDR3 is 15 amino acids. CDR3 loop: CASSLARATGNTIYF. The CDR3 coding sequence is TGTGCCAGCAGCTTAGCCAGGGCGACTGGAAACACCATATATTTT. Full variable domain (remainder filled in from reference TRBV7-2 and TRBJ1-3): GAGVSQSPSNKVTEKGKDVELRCDPISGHTALYWYRQSLGQGLEFLIYFQGNSAPDKSGLPSDRFSAERTGGSVSTLTIQRTQQEDSAVYLCASSLARATGNTIYFGEGSWLTVV.

At least ten counts were recorded for this clone. The genes are TRBV4-1 and TRBJ2-1, with TRBD2 matching over 10 bases. Trimming at V came to 4 bases and at J to 3 bases, leaving 9 bases not matched to a gene. This CDR3 has 17 amino acids. Germline loops: CDR1 MGHRA, CDR2 YSYEKL. DNA of the CDR3: TGCGCCAGCAGCCCCGAACCCCTAGCGGGAGTCTACAATGAGCAGTTCTTC. This sequence encodes CASSPEPLAGVYNEQFF.

The V and J genes are TRBV11-3 and TRBJ2-1; 7 bases are a match to TRBD2. Per germline, CDR1 SGHNT and CDR2 YENEEA. The CDR3 totals 15 residues. V dropped 5 bases and J dropped 4; count of bases not matched to a gene: 8. CDR3 DNA: TGTGCCAGCAGCCTACTAGCGAATGGTTACAATGAGCAGTTCTTC. Protein sequence: CASSLLANGYNEQFF.

V usage is TRBV29-1 and J usage is TRBJ1-1; possible D gene TRBD1, 5 bases. V lost 5 bases to trimming and J lost 4 bases, with 11 bases between them. The germline CDR1 and CDR2 sequences are SQVTM and ANQGSEA. CDR3 length: 12 residues. CDR3 loop: CSVSWGVTEAFF. CDR3 sequence (DNA): TGCAGCGTTTCTTGGGGGGTCACTGAAGCTTTCTTT.